This paragraph reports one TCR beta chain. The CDR3 covers 23 residues. Trimming left V 0 bases short and J 2 bases short, with 35 bases between. Original data processing: From reference gene primer amplification, estimates of nucleated cell counts were derived. TCRdb keeps only in-frame clones here, not all; method: immunoSEQ multiplex PCR. V and J calls and clone size are those listed in that table; D and trimming were worked out from the DNA. The table lists under 200,000 clones, 86% of them singletons, with 5.5% to 8% in the top ten. The data derive from a study of blood T cell repertoires in COVID-19. The wider study: The samples span acute and convalescent COVID-19 from the United States, Italy and Spain. The analysed material was cDNA or gDNA that came from T cells, B-cell-depleted T cells, or PBMCs.

The clonotype originates from a man over 45 with active or convalescent COVID-19. Sample: peripheral blood. The chain employs TRBV23-1 and TRBJ2-7; maybe TRBD1 (5 bases). TRBV23-1 is an ORF; its function is uncertain. CDR3 nucleotide sequence: TGCGCCAGCAGTCAATCCTGTTCCCGACAGCCACTCACTCCCTATGTACTCACCTACGAGCAGTACTTC. Translated, it gives CASSQSCSRQPLTPYVLTYEQYF.